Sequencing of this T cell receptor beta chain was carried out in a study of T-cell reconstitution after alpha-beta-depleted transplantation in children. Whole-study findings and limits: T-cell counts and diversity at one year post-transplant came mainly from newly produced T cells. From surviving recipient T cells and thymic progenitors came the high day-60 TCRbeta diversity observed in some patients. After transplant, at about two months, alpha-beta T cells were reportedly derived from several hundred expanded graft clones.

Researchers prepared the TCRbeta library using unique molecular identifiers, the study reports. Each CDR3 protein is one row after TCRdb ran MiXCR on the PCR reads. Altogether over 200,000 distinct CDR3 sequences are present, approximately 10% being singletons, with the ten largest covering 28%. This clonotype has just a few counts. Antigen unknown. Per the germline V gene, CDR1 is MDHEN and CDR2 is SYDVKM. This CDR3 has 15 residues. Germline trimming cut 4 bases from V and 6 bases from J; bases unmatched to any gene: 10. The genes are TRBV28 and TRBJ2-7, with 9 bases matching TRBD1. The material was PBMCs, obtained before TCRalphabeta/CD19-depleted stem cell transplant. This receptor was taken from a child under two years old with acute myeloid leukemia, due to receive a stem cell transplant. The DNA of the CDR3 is TGTGCCAGCAGTTCTCGGGGACAGGGAGGGGGCGAGCAGTACTTC. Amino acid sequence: CASSSRGQGGGEQYF.